This T cell receptor (beta chain) was found in a study of cytomegalovirus exposure and HLA in healthy donors. Study-wide background: The 120 validation repertoires, a later analysis reported, used the same platform as the roughly 650 repertoires from the first cohort.

Study conclusions and caveats: Published work reported that the classifier diagnosed cytomegalovirus status with high specificity and sensitivity.

Unmatched junction bases numbered 8, after V lost 5 bases and J lost 4 bases. The length of the CDR3 is 15 residues. Germline assignment: CDR1 SEHNR and CDR2 FQNEAQ (reference sequence). The assay was immunoSEQ multiplex PCR, and TCRdb's table has in-frame clones only and misses some. Of about 120,000 clones detected, about 89% appear once; the ten largest clones hold about 2%. Comments on this clone: Its matching antigen is unknown.

Sequencing was carried out using PBMCs. The V gene is TRBV7-9, the J gene TRBJ2-1; TRBD2 matches at 7 bases. The origin of this receptor is a young woman in good health and CMV-seronegative. The CDR3 DNA follows: TGTGCCAGCAGCGGAGGGACTACCGATTACAATGAGCAGTTCTTC. Encoded protein: CASSGGTTDYNEQFF.